One and the same sample provided the 5 T cell receptor beta chains below, sequenced in a study of monozygotic twins with inflammatory bowel disease. Using the 5' RACE reads, TCRdb records one entry per CDR3 protein without DNA. The listing records about 300,000 distinct CDR3 sequences. Sequences were obtained from blood. All receptors derive from a human donor with ulcerative colitis or Crohn's disease, or a healthy co-twin of an affected twin (not recorded which).

J is TRBJ1-6 and V is TRBV4-3; TCRdb's D gene call, TRBD1, goes unchecked for lack of DNA. The CDR3 totals 19 residues. Germline CDR1 is LGHNA and CDR2 is YSLEER. CDR3 amino acids: CASSQAGTSVLRYNSPLHF.

This chain links TRBV15 with TRBJ2-6. Germline CDR1 is LNHNV and CDR2 is YYDKDF (reference sequence). The CDR3 spans 14 residues. CDR3 sequence: CATSEFAGANVLTF.

This chain uses TRBV6-5 with TRBJ2-1. Germline V gene lookup returns CDR1 MNHEY and CDR2 SVGAGI. The CDR3 consists of 15 residues. This chain's CDR3 is CASSYSSWEINEQFF.

The chain carries TRBV6-1 and TRBJ1-3; with no DNA, the TCRdb D assignment of TRBD1 cannot be verified. This CDR3 has 14 amino acids. The V gene's germline CDR1 is MNHNS and CDR2 SASEGT. CDR3 amino acids: CASSDRASGNTIYF.

This CDR3 is CASSQGHRTDAGGRTGELFF. The gene calls are TRBV4-3 and TRBJ2-2; with no DNA, the TCRdb D assignment of TRBD2 cannot be verified. This CDR3 is 20 amino acids long. CDR1 and CDR2 from the germline V gene are LGHNA and YSLEER.